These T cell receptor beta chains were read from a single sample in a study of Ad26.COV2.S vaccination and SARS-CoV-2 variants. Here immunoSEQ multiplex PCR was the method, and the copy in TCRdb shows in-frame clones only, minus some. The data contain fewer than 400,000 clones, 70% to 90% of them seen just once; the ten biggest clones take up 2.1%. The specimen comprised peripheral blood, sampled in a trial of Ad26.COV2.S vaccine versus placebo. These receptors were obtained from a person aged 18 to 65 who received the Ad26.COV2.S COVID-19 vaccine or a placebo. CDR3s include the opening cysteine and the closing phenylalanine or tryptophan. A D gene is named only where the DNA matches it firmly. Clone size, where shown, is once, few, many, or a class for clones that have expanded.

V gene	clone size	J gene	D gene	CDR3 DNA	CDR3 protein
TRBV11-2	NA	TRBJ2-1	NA	TGTGCCAGCAGCCTTAGCCCCCGCAATGAGCAGTTCTTC	CASSLSPRNEQFF
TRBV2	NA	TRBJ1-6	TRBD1	TGTGCCAGCATACTACAGGGGGTAGGCTCACCCCTCCACTTT	CASILQGVGSPLHF
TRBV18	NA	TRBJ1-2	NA	TGTGCCAGCTCACCATCGAATGCAGGGTACGGCTACACCTTC	CASSPSNAGYGYTF
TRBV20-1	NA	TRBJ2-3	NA	TGCAGTGCTAGTGGAGCGGGCGGGTTGGATACGCAGTATTTT	CSASGAGGLDTQYF
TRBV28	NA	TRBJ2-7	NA	TGTGCCAGCATGGGGCATAACTCCTACGAGCAGTACTTC	CASMGHNSYEQYF
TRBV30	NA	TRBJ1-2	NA	TGTGCCTGGAACAGACCACCTTCGACAGTTGGCTACACCTTC	CAWNRPPSTVGYTF
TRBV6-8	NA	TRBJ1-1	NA	TGTGCCAGCCCTTCCACTGAAGCTTTCTTT	CASPSTEAFF
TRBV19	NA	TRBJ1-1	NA	TGTGCCAGTAGTATAGCTCGGGACACTGAAGCTTTCTTT	CASSIARDTEAFF
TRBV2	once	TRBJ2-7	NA	TGTGCCAGCAGCAGGACACGACCCTACGAGCAGTACTTC	CASSRTRPYEQYF
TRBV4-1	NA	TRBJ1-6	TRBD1	TGCGCCAGCAGCCAAGATTTGCCGACAGGGCAAGATTCACCCCTCCACTTT	CASSQDLPTGQDSPLHF
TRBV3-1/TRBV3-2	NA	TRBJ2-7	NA	TGTGCCAGCAGTTCGGGACCGATCTACGAGCAGTACTTC	CASSSGPIYEQYF
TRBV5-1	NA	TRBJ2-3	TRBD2	TGCGCCAGCAGCTGGGCTAGCGGGGGCTCGAGAGACAGGCAGTATTTT	CASSWASGGSRDRQYF
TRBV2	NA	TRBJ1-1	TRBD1	TGTGCCAGCAGTGAAGCCCATCCAGGGGGGTCCACTGAAGCTTTCTTT	CASSEAHPGGSTEAFF